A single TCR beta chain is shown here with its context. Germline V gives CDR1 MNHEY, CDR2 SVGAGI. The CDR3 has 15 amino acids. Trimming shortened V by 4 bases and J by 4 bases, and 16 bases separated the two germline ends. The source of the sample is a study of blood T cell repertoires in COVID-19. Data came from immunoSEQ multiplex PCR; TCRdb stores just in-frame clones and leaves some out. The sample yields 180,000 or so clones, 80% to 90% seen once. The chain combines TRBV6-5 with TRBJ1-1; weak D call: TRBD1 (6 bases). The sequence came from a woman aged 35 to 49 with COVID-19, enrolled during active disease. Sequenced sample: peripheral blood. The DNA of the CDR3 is TGTGCCAGCAGTTCCGTCAGGGGTAGGAGCACTGAAGCTTTCTTT. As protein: CASSSVRGRSTEAFF.